The 15 T cell receptor beta chains below were found in one sample sequenced in a study of T cell responses to AZD1222 COVID-19 vaccine. Data came from immunoSEQ multiplex PCR; TCRdb stores just in-frame clones and leaves some out. The table has tens of thousands of clones, over 75% seen once. The specimen was peripheral blood, collected on day 0 of AZD1222 vaccination. The receptor source for this set is an adult in good health.

The genes are TRBV3-1 (or the pseudogene TRBV3-2) and TRBJ1-4; no reliable D call. Trimming left V 4 bases short and J 7 bases short, with 19 bases between. Germline V gives CDR1 LGHDT, CDR2 YNNKEL (reference sequence). This CDR3 region has 16 residues. The CDR3 nucleotides are TGTGCCAGCAGCCGTCCCCTGGCTTCGTGGGGTGAAAAACTGTTTTTT. It yields the protein CASSRPLASWGEKLFF.

The chain uses TRBV5-1 and TRBJ2-3; D remains unclear. Looked up from germline, CDR1 is SGHRS and CDR2 is YFSETQ. Trimming shortened V by 7 bases and J by 0 bases, and 12 bases separated the two germline ends. This CDR3 has 14 amino acids. The CDR3: CASCVDSSTDTQYF. CDR3 nucleotides: TGCGCCAGCTGTGTTGACTCAAGCACAGATACGCAGTATTTT.

The chain links TRBV5-4 to TRBJ2-5; D is unclear. Between the trimmed V and J ends, which lost 0 bases and 4 bases, there was a span of 13 bases. CDR3 size: 15 residues. Germline CDR1 is SGHNT and CDR2 is YYREEE (reference sequence). CDR3 protein: CASSLEGIYAETQYF. The CDR3, as DNA: TGTGCCAGCAGCTTGGAAGGGATCTACGCAGAGACCCAGTACTTC.

J is TRBJ1-5 and V is TRBV7-6; D may be TRBD1 (5 bases). The CDR3 is made up of 14 amino acids. Germline CDR1 SGHVS, CDR2 FNYEAQ. The germline V and J ends were trimmed by 5 bases and 7 bases, with 15 bases remaining between them. The CDR3, as DNA: TGTGCCAGCAGCCAGATGGGGGAACACCAGCCCCAGCATTTT. This gives the protein CASSQMGEHQPQHF. Combining the CDR3 with reference TRBV7-6 and TRBJ1-5 gives the whole variable domain GAGVSQSPRYKVTKRGQDVALRCDPISGHVSLYWYRQALGQGPEFLTYFNYEAQQDKSGLPNDRFSAERPEGSISTLTIQRTEQRDSAMYRCASSQMGEHQPQHFGDGTRLSIL.

The chain joins TRBV3-1 (or the pseudogene TRBV3-2) to TRBJ2-6, with 12 bases identical to TRBD1. V dropped 1 base and J dropped 2; count of bases not matched to a gene: 3. Looked up from germline, CDR1 is LGHDT and CDR2 is YNNKEL (reference sequence). CDR3 length: 18 amino acids. In nucleotides, the CDR3 is TGTGCCAGCAGCCAAGGGGACAGGGGGCGAGCTGGGGCCAACGTCCTGACTTTC. Protein: CASSQGDRGRAGANVLTF.

This clone was recorded only once. This chain joins TRBV6-5 and TRBJ2-5, with a weak D call TRBD2 (6 bases). This CDR3 comprises 14 residues. Trimming pared 7 bases from V and 3 bases from J, leaving 15 bases between. Germline assignment: CDR1 MNHEY and CDR2 SVGAGI. CDR3 DNA: TGTGCCAGCAAAACCGGGACTGAGAAAGAGACCCAGTACTTC. It is translated as CASKTGTEKETQYF.

This CDR3 reads CASSFEGDYGYTF. DNA for the CDR3: TGCGCCAGCAGCTTTGAAGGGGACTATGGCTACACCTTC. This sequence joins TRBV5-1 and TRBJ1-2, with D possibly TRBD1 on 5 matching bases. With 2 bases removed from V and 3 bases from J, the gap between germline ends came to 8 bases. The CDR3 is made up of 13 amino acids. The V gene's germline CDR1 is SGHRS and CDR2 YFSETQ.

This sequence joins TRBV5-1 and TRBJ1-1, with 7 positions matching TRBD1. The CDR3 spans 16 residues. After removal of 2 bases from V and 0 bases from J, the junction contained 7 bases not matched to a gene. Germline CDR1 SGHRS, CDR2 YFSETQ. The CDR3 protein is CASSFGTAEMNTEAFF. The CDR3 nucleotides are TGCGCCAGCAGCTTCGGGACAGCTGAAATGAACACTGAAGCTTTCTTT. Complete variable domain (other parts from reference TRBV5-1 and TRBJ1-1): KAGVTQTPRYLIKTRGQQVTLSCSPISGHRSVSWYQQTPGQGLQFLFEYFSETQRNKGNFPGRFSGRQFSNSRSEMNVSTLELGDSALYLCASSFGTAEMNTEAFFGQGTRLTVV.

CDR3 nucleotides: TGCGCCAGCAGTGAGTGGGCTAGCGGGACAACAGATACGCAGTATTTT. Translated, it gives CASSEWASGTTDTQYF. The chain joins TRBV10-1 to TRBJ2-3; 9 bases map to TRBD2. The germline CDR1 and CDR2 sequences are WNHNN and SYGVQD (reference sequence). V lost 1 base, J lost 3 bases, and 5 bases stayed unmatched. The CDR3 covers 16 residues.

This sequence joins TRBV3-1 (or the pseudogene TRBV3-2) and TRBJ2-7, with D perhaps TRBD1 or TRBD2 (5 bases each). The CDR3 has 15 residues. From germline, CDR1 is LGHDT and CDR2 YNNKEL (reference sequence). Between the trimmed V and J ends, which lost 0 bases and 5 bases, there was a span of 14 bases. The CDR3 is CASSQEGRDVNEQYF. As DNA, the CDR3 is TGTGCCAGCAGCCAAGAAGGCAGGGACGTAAACGAGCAGTACTTC.

This chain joins TRBV7-9 and TRBJ2-7; 8 nucleotides line up with TRBD1. V was pared by 7 bases and J by 2 bases, with 4 bases of the junction left unmatched. Germline loops: CDR1 SEHNR, CDR2 FQNEAQ (reference sequence). The CDR3 has 13 residues. In DNA form, the CDR3 reads TGTGCCAGCACCAGGGACAGGACCTACGAGCAGTACTTC. This sequence encodes CASTRDRTYEQYF. The full variable domain, completed using reference TRBV7-9 and TRBJ2-7, is DTGVSQNPRHKITKRGQNVTFRCDPISEHNRLYWYRQTLGQGPEFLTYFQNEAQLEKSRLLSDRFSAERPKGSFSTLEIQRTEQGDSAMYLCASTRDRTYEQYFGPGTRLTVT.

This clone was seen once. This rearrangement joins TRBV30 to TRBJ1-5; D is unclear. Between the trimmed V and J ends, which lost 1 base and 0 bases, there was a span of 10 bases. This CDR3 has 15 residues. Germline V gives CDR1 GTSNPN, CDR2 SVGIG (reference sequence). Written as DNA, the CDR3 is TGTGCCTGGAGTGCCCAATTGTATAGCAATCAGCCCCAGCATTTT. Its translation is CAWSAQLYSNQPQHF.

The chain's CDR3 is CASSEGLAGEGVSYNEQFF. DNA of the CDR3: TGTGCCAGCAGTGAAGGGCTAGCGGGAGAGGGGGTCTCCTACAATGAGCAGTTCTTC. V usage is TRBV6-1 and J usage is TRBJ2-1, with 10 bases lining up with TRBD2. The CDR3 covers 19 residues. Germline V CDR1 and CDR2: MNHNS, SASEGT. V shed 1 base, J shed 0 bases, and the junction held 9 bases outside the gene matches.

This chain connects TRBV5-4 to TRBJ2-1; perhaps TRBD2 as D (6 bases). CDR1 SGHNT and CDR2 YYREEE come from the germline V gene (reference sequence). This CDR3 spans 15 amino acids. Deletions cut 4 bases from V and 4 bases from J, with 15 bases between. The CDR3 is CASSRGGADYNEQFF. The CDR3 nucleotides are TGTGCCAGCAGCCGAGGAGGGGCGGATTACAATGAGCAGTTCTTC.

The CDR3 region has the DNA TGCAGCGTCGTTAAGGGACCTTACGAGCAGTACTTC. Translating it yields CSVVKGPYEQYF. V gene TRBV29-1 combines with J gene TRBJ2-7; D is tentatively TRBD1 or TRBD2 (5 bases each). Germline V gene sequence: CDR1 SQVTM, CDR2 ANQGSEA. V lost 6 bases, J lost 4 bases, and 13 bases lay in between. CDR3 length: 12 amino acids.